This T cell receptor beta chain came from a study of blood T cells in healthy people across ages. There are a few counts of this clonotype. Every participating donor contributed around 9.5 milliliters of peripheral blood through a draw. The V and J ends lost 5 bases and 8 bases respectively, with 16 bases between them. The germline CDR1 and CDR2 sequences are SGHAT and FQNNGV. This CDR3 comprises 14 residues. With a J-beta primer mix and a sample-barcoded 5' primer, a second PCR ran about 7 to 11 cycles. MiXCR, run by TCRdb on the 5' RACE reads, gives a single entry per CDR3 protein. Among about 1 million distinct CDR3 sequences listed, 45% were seen once.

This chain connects TRBV11-2 to TRBJ2-1, with D possibly called TRBD1 or TRBD2 (5 bases each). The clonotype was recovered from an older woman in good health. Sequencing was performed on blood. The CDR3 loop is CASSLPRDAHEQFF. The DNA for the CDR3 is TGTGCCAGCAGCCTCCCCCGGGACGCACATGAGCAGTTCTTC.